This T cell receptor beta chain is drawn from a study of vaccination effects on CD4 cells after COVID-19 (dated by TCRdb to the early 2020s). Background on the whole study: Participants received two doses of either the BNT162b2 or the mRNA-1273 mRNA SARS-CoV-2 vaccine. In the study, cultures from other donors were sequenced using the Oncomine TCR Beta short-read assay on an Illumina iSeq 100. Altogether, nine to ten COVID-19 convalescent patients and 4 SARS-CoV-2-naive healthy vaccine recipients made up the full study. The study compared SARS-CoV-2 spike-specific CD4+ TCR repertoires before and after mRNA vaccination in COVID-19 convalescent patients and infection-naive vaccine recipients. Here is what the overall study found, with its caveats: Marked clonal contraction was observed in both infection-induced and vaccine-induced clones at late post-vaccination timepoints, consistent with waning T cell responses. Only a small number of convalescent patients were included, and no early post-infection timepoints were available, which limited the study. In healthy vaccine recipients, vaccine-induced clones were almost all SARS-CoV-2 mono-reactive, with only 1 of 255 cross-reactive with common cold coronaviruses.

V lost 0 bases and J lost 4 bases; the stretch between them is 8 bases long. The CDR3 holds 14 amino acids from the cysteine to the phenylalanine. The sequence is cut down to CDR3 DNA, 42 bases in frame from base 1. CDR1 is given as SGHRS and CDR2 as YFSETQ, both from the germline V gene. This clone has a handful of counts. Its antigen specificity is not known. No much larger clone exists at a distance of one base, and base qualities are not known. Library construction relied on the immunoSEQ multiplex PCR assay. DNA from the cultured, isolated CD4+ T cells was subjected to TCR beta CDR3 sequencing. As for how the authors treated the data: The analysis removed non-productive TCR sequences, trimmed reads to the CDR3 region, and retained only CDR3s that were 7 or more amino acids long. Antigen-specific clonotypes were identified with the MANAFEST web app by comparing expansion in peptide wells against reference cultures. For clones to be considered positive, expansion at FDR<0.05 versus reference and all other wells, an odds ratio above 5, and a frequency above 0.1% in two replicate wells were required. Clonotypes significantly expanded in SARS-CoV-2 spike wells and in at least one common cold coronavirus spike condition were defined as cross-reactive. Levenshtein distance calculated with the stringdist R package was used to assess CDR3 similarity, and unrooted trees were constructed with ape in R 3.6.1. The clones in this table, taken by TCRdb from immuneACCESS, are in-frame only. Not every clone is retained; where verified, under half of the shortfall comes from an unresolved V gene, and the cause of the rest is unknown. The V and J calls and clone size come from that table; D and trimming were worked out from the DNA. In this sample the table shows 45,000 to 65,000 clones, approximately 79% of which occur a single time. The ten largest clones capture 2% to 3% of the sample.

The ViraFEST assay stimulated PBMC with viral peptide pools and then used TCR sequencing to identify antigen-specific CD4+ T cell clonotypes by expansion. After less than eleven days of culture, CD4+ T cells were isolated with the EasySep CD4+ T cell isolation kit. Healthy vaccine recipients had no prior SARS-CoV-2 infection, confirmed by negative nucleocapsid antibodies before and after vaccination. Approximately 2.1 million PBMC per well were cultured in IMDM with roughly 5% human AB serum, 8.5 to 10 IU/ml IL-2 and gentamicin, plus 10 ug/ml peptides. Half of the culture medium was replaced with fresh IL-2-containing medium on days 3 and 7. Each peptide stimulation condition was cultured in triplicate wells unless otherwise noted. Using Ficoll-Paque Plus gradient centrifugation, PBMC were separated from whole blood and then either used fresh or cryopreserved at -140C. The spike proteins of SARS-CoV-2 and of the common cold coronaviruses HCoV-NL63, HCoV-OC43 and HCoV-229E were spanned by overlapping peptide pools. The QIAamp micro DNA kit was used to extract genomic DNA from the cultured CD4+ T cells.

The rearrangement joined TRBV5-1 to TRBJ2-1; there is no confident call for the D gene. This sample comprised CD4+ T cells from PBMCs cultured with HCoV-229E spike peptides, obtained before COVID-19 vaccination. Read against the paper, the sample's cell subset or site label means: HCoV-229E spike overlapping peptide pool stimulation. This clonotype was sampled from a human donor who received a COVID-19 vaccine. The sequenced DNA is TGCGCCAGCAGCTTGGCTGTCAATTACAATGAGCAGTTCTTC. Its amino acids are CASSLAVNYNEQFF.